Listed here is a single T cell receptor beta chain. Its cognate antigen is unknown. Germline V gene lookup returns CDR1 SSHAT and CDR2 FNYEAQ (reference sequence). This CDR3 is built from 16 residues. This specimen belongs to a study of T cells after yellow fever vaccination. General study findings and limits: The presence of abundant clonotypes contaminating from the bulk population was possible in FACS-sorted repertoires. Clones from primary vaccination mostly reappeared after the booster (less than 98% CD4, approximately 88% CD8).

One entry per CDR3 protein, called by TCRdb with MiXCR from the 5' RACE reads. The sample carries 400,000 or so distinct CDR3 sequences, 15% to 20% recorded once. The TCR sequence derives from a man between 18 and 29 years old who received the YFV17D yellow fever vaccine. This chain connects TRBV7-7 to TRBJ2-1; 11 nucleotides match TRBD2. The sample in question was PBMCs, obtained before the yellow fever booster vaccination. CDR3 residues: CASCVSVAGGPDEQFF. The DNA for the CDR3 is TGTGCTAGCTGCGTTTCGGTAGCGGGGGGGCCTGATGAGCAGTTCTTC.